This is a list of T cell receptor beta chains from one sample in a study of T cell changes during pregnancy in multiple sclerosis. Method: immunoSEQ multiplex PCR; TCRdb's copy keeps in-frame clones and lacks some. Of approximately 44,000 clones in the sample, 80% to 95% are singletons; the top ten hold about 0.65%. The sequencing used CD4+ T cells from peripheral blood mononuclear cells, collected before pregnancy. The receptors originated from a female donor with multiple sclerosis, enrolled in a pregnancy study. Each CDR3 is given without its conserved first and last residue. Each record gives: D gene, CDR3 length, V gene, CDR3 protein. D genes are given only for firm matches.

.	11	TRBV28	ASSTLDLYEQY
TRBD1	11	TRBV5-4	ASSATGDYGYT
TRBD1	13	TRBV19	ASSSWTGGTDEQY
.	12	TRBV7-9	ASSSDSSGNTIY
TRBD2	15	TRBV7-8	ASSPPLTSGFYNEQF
.	13	TRBV29-1	SVEVTNTMNTEAF
.	15	TRBV5-4	ASSLAEGGRPSGELF
.	12	TRBV7-9	ASSLDRVLGEQY
.	10	TRBV19	ASSTGGNEQF
TRBD1	12	TRBV7-2	ASSLKTGVYEQY
.	15	TRBV18	ASSPASGGTSTDTQY
.	10	TRBV2	ASNPRGTEAF
TRBD1	12	TRBV29-1	SARKGTGNEKLF
TRBD1	11	TRBV7-9	ASSLGQGNGYT
.	13	TRBV2	ASTQEGWSGNTIY
TRBD2	12	TRBV7-9	ASSLDTWTGLQY
TRBD1	11	TRBV19	ASGTGGFGEQY
.	11	TRBV4-2	ASSQEANTEAF
TRBD1	16	TRBV18	ASSPGIGQGSLNTEAF
TRBD1	15	TRBV5-1	ASSLEGQGVGTDTQY
TRBD1	12	TRBV13	ASSRGQGGEKLF
.	11	TRBV9	ASSDQGWGEQY
.	13	TRBV5-4	ASSGEVRPQETQY
TRBD2	11	TRBV5-1	ASSLAGGNIQY
.	14	TRBV27	ATRSGLPRGNQPQH
TRBD1	13	TRBV7-9	ASSKQGALSYGYT
TRBD1	11	TRBV19	ASRDRFYSPLH
TRBD2	12	TRBV2	ASSRLAATNEQF
.	12	TRBV7-2	ASSLGPYNSPLH
.	13	TRBV11-2	ASSRIVGGQETQY
.	12	TRBV28	ASKTSTIYNEQF
TRBD1	13	TRBV5-4	ASSSLQGARTEAF